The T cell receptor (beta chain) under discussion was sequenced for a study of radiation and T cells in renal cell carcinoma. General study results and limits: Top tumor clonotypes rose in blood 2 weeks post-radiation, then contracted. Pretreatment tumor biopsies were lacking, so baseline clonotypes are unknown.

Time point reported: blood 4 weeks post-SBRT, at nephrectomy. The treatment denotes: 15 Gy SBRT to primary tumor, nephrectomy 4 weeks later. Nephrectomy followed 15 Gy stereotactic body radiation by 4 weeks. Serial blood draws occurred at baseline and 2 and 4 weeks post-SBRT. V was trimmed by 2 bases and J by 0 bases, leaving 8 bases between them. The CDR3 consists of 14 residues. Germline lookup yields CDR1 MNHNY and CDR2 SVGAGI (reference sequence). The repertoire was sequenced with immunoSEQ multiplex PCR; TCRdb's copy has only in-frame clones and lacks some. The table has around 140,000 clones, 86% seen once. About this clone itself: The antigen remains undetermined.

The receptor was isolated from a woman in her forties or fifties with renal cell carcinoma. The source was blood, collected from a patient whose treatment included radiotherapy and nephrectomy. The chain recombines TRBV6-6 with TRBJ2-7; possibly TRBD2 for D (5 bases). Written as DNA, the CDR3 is TGTGCCAGCAGTTACGATCGGGGCTCCTACGAGCAGTACTTC. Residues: CASSYDRGSYEQYF.